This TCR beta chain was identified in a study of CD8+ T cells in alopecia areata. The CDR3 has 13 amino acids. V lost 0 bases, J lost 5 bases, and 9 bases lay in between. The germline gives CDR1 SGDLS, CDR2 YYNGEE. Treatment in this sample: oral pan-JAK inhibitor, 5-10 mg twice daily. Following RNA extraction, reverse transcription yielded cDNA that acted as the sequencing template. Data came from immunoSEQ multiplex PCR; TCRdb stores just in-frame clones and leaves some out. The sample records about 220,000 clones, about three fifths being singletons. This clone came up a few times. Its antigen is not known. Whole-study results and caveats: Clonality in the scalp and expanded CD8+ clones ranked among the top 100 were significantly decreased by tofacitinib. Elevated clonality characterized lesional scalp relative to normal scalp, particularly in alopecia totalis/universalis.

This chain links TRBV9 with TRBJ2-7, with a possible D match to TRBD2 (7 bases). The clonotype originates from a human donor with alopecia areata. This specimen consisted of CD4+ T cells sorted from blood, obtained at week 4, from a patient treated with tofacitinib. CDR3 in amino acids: CASSVGGGNEQYF. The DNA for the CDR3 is TGTGCCAGCAGCGTAGGCGGGGGCAACGAGCAGTACTTC.